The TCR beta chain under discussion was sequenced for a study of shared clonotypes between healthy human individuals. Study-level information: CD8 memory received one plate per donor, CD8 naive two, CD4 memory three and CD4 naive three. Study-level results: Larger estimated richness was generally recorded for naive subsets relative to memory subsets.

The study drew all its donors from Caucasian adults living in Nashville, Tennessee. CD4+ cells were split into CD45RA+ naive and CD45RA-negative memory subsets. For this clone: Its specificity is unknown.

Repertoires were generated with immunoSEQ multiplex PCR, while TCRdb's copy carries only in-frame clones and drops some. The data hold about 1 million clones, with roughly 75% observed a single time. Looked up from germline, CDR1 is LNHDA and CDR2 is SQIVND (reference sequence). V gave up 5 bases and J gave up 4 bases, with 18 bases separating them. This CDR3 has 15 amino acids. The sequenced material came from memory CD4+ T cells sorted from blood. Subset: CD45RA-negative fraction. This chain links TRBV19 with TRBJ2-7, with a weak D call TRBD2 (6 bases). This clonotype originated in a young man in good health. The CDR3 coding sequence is TGTGCCAGTAGTGTCCAACCTAGCGTCCAATACGAGCAGTACTTC. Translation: CASSVQPSVQYEQYF.